This T cell receptor (beta chain) comes out of a study of CD8+ T cells in alopecia areata. Reverse transcribed after extraction, RNA yielded cDNA as the sequencing template. TCRdb keeps only in-frame clones here, not all; method: immunoSEQ multiplex PCR. The sample yields almost 250,000 clones, around two thirds seen once. The germline gives CDR1 MGHRA, CDR2 YSYEKL. The CDR3 loop spans 15 amino acids. With 0 bases removed from V and 8 bases from J, the gap between germline ends came to 16 bases. Study results and limitations: Relative to normal scalp, lesional scalp, especially alopecia totalis/universalis, showed higher clonality. There were also resident alphabeta T cells of normal skin sequenced in scalp samples.

Peripheral blood and lesional scalp punch biopsies were taken from alopecia areata patients. To note about this clone: Its antigen is currently unknown.

Sequencing was performed on CD4+ T cells sorted from blood, taken at week 0. The chain recombines TRBV4-1 with TRBJ1-2; the D gene is possibly TRBD1 (6 bases). This TCR came from a human donor with alopecia areata. The CDR3 here is CASSQDRGGQTGYTF. DNA for the CDR3: TGCGCCAGCAGCCAAGATCGGGGGGGCCAGACGGGCTACACCTTC.